The present T cell receptor (beta chain) was sequenced within a study of blood T cell repertoires in COVID-19. This CDR3 region has 16 residues. Unmatched junction bases numbered 7, after V lost 3 bases and J lost 4 bases. The V gene's germline CDR1 is MNHEY and CDR2 SMNVEV (reference sequence). TCRdb's copy holds only in-frame clones and misses some; the assay was immunoSEQ multiplex PCR. The sample contains some 190,000 clones, 88% of which appear only once. This clone is a singleton in its sample. This sample also contains other DNA sequences that code for the same CDR3. Input material: peripheral blood. The TCR originated in a man aged 30 to 39 with acute or convalescent COVID-19. The chain is built from TRBV27 and TRBJ2-2; 8 bases fit TRBD2. The CDR3 region is CASSFSGRGGTGELFF. The CDR3 DNA follows: TGTGCCAGCAGTTTTTCCGGGAGGGGGGGCACCGGGGAGCTGTTTTTT.